The 15 T cell receptor beta chains reported below all come from one sample, sequenced in a study of shared clonotypes between healthy human individuals (dated by TCRdb to the early 2020s). The library was made by the immunoSEQ multiplex PCR assay. The table was pulled from immuneACCESS by TCRdb, which kept in-frame rearrangements only. Such tables lose some clones; where checked, under half of the loss comes from unresolved V genes, and the rest has no known cause. The sample table contains approximately 470,000 clones; only one count was recorded for more than 65% of them. Approximately 12% of the sample is in the top ten clones. Material for sequencing was PBMCs. Receptors were obtained from a woman between 40 and 55 years old in good health. Some clones in this sample may be carry-over from other donors' samples.

To note about this clone: A far larger clone lies a single base away; this is likely a read error. The V and J genes are TRBV30 and TRBJ1-2; D not certain. There are 15 residues in the CDR3. Germline V gene sequence: CDR1 GTSNPN, CDR2 SVGIG (reference sequence). Trimming left V 1 base short and J 2 bases short, with 14 bases between. This chain's CDR3 is CAWSEARNKNYGYTF. In DNA, the CDR3 is TGTGCCTGGAGTGAGGCCAGGAACAAGAACTATGGCTACACCTTC.

This clone was found a few times. CDR3 region: CAWSRYPFSYEQYF. The CDR3 nucleotides are TGTGCCTGGAGTCGGTACCCCTTCTCCTACGAGCAGTACTTC. The J gene is TRBJ2-7, the V gene TRBV30, with unresolved D. This CDR3 contains 14 residues. Germline V gene lookup returns CDR1 GTSNPN and CDR2 SVGIG (reference sequence). The V gene lost 2 bases and the J gene lost 0 bases, with 11 bases spanning the gap.

J is TRBJ2-5 and V is TRBV19, with D tentatively TRBD1 (6 bases). V lost 4 bases and J lost 5, with 11 bases in between. Germline V gene lookup returns CDR1 LNHDA and CDR2 SQIVND (reference sequence). The CDR3 length is 13 residues. CDR3 in DNA: TGTGCCAGTAGTAACCGCAGGGGTGAGACCCAGTACTTC. Translated: CASSNRRGETQYF.

The chain links TRBV5-8 to TRBJ1-4; 7 nucleotides match TRBD1. V was pared by 5 bases and J by 6 bases, with 7 bases of the junction left unmatched. This CDR3 has 14 amino acids. Germline assignment: CDR1 SGHTS and CDR2 YDEGEE. In DNA, the CDR3 is TGTGCCAGCAGTTTTCGACAGGGAGATGAAAAACTGTTTTTT. Translation gives CASSFRQGDEKLFF.

With regard to this clone: It differs at one base from a far larger clone, so likely a read error. V gene TRBV27 combines with J gene TRBJ1-5; D might be TRBD1 (5 bases). Germline loops: CDR1 MNHEY, CDR2 SMNVEV (reference sequence). This CDR3 comprises 15 residues. CDR3 coding DNA: TGTGCCAGCAGATCCCGAGGGGTAGGCAATAAGCCCCAGCATTTT. Translating it yields CASRSRGVGNKPQHF.

The rearrangement links TRBV18 to TRBJ1-1, with TRBD1 identical over 10 bases. CDR3 size: 17 residues. CDR1 is KGHSH and CDR2 is LQKENI in the germline V gene. V shed 2 bases, J shed 0 bases, and the junction held 6 bases outside the gene matches. The DNA for the CDR3 is TGTGCCAGCTCACCAAGGGACAGGGGAGGTATGAACACTGAAGCTTTCTTT. It codes for CASSPRDRGGMNTEAFF.

V and J are TRBV25-1 and TRBJ2-5, with D tentatively TRBD2 (6 bases). The CDR3 runs to 18 residues. Trimming removed 2 bases at V and 5 bases at J, with 24 bases between. CDR1 MGHDK and CDR2 SYGVNS come from the germline V gene. The CDR3 sequence is CASSEDNTGQRRGETQYF. CDR3 DNA: TGTGCCAGCAGTGAAGATAATACGGGCCAACGCCGGGGGGAGACCCAGTACTTC.

The chain links TRBV28 to TRBJ2-3; possible D gene TRBD2, 6 bases. Germline V gene data show CDR1 as MDHEN and CDR2 as SYDVKM. The CDR3 is 14 residues long. V lost 5 bases, J lost 6 bases, and 15 bases lay in between. The CDR3 DNA reads as TGTGCCAGCAGTCCTGCGGGACCTGGGGATACGCAGTATTTT. This gives the protein CASSPAGPGDTQYF.

This clone came up once. This sequence is one base from a far larger clone and is likely a read error. The rearrangement joins TRBV4-2 to TRBJ1-5, with D possibly matching TRBD1 (6 bases). CDR1 is LGHNA, CDR2 YNFKEQ, per germline. The CDR3 totals 15 residues. The CDR3: CASSQDEGGHQPRHF. The CDR3 DNA reads as TGTGCCAGCAGCCAAGATGAGGGGGGCCATCAGCCCCGGCATTTT.

The chain employs TRBV27 and TRBJ2-7, with TRBD2 matching 7 bases. The CDR3 contains 16 residues. After removal of 4 bases from V and 4 bases from J, the junction contained 13 bases not matched to a gene. Germline assignment: CDR1 MNHEY and CDR2 SMNVEV (reference sequence). CDR3 DNA: TGTGCCAGCAGTTCCCCTGAGGGGAGGGCCGGGTACGAGCAGTACTTC. Amino acids: CASSSPEGRAGYEQYF.

The V and J genes are TRBV5-1 and TRBJ2-5; the D gene is possibly TRBD2 (8 bases). V lost 5 bases to trimming and J lost 2 bases, with 16 bases between them. CDR1 is SGHRS and CDR2 is YFSETQ in the germline V gene. The CDR3 loop spans 15 amino acids. The DNA of the CDR3 is TGCGCCAGCAGTCAGGGGGGGACTAGTCAAGAGACCCAGTACTTC. Translated: CASSQGGTSQETQYF.

J is TRBJ2-3 and V is TRBV5-4; 11 bases are a match to TRBD2. The V segment lost 10 bases and the J segment 1 base; nucleotides outside the gene matches: 14. CDR1 SGHNT and CDR2 YYREEE come from the germline V gene (reference sequence). The CDR3 spans 17 residues. Here the CDR3 DNA reads TGTGCCGGCGGGGCTAGCGGGAGGAAGGGGGGCACAGATACGCAGTATTTT. This codes for CAGGASGRKGGTDTQYF.

The chain joins TRBV6-6 to TRBJ2-3; D gene ambiguous. CDR1 and CDR2 (germline): MNHNY, SVGAGI (reference sequence). The CDR3 consists of 13 residues. V lost 9 bases and J 1 base, leaving 11 bases between the germline ends. CDR3 sequence: CASWNIRTDTQYF. The CDR3 DNA follows: TGTGCCAGTTGGAACATCCGCACAGATACGCAGTATTTT.

The chain employs TRBV4-2 and TRBJ2-7; a weak D match, TRBD2 (6 bases). This CDR3 is 16 amino acids long. V was clipped by 0 bases and J by 1 base, with 13 bases between them. Germline-derived CDR1 and CDR2 are LGHNA and YNFKEQ. The CDR3 region is CASSQDRDSPSYEQYF. The CDR3 coding sequence is TGTGCCAGCAGCCAAGACCGGGACTCTCCTTCCTACGAGCAGTACTTC.

This clone was seen just once. The V call is TRBV10-1, the J call TRBJ2-7, with TRBD2 matching 8 bases. This CDR3 contains 13 residues. The germline V gene has CDR1 WNHNN and CDR2 SYGVQD (reference sequence). V gave up 8 bases and J gave up 3 bases; unmatched junction bases: 6. The DNA for the CDR3 is TGCGCCAGCCGGGGGGGGGAGATCTACGAGCAGTACTTC. Its translation is CASRGGEIYEQYF.